A selection of T cell receptor beta chains follows, all from one sample in a study of cytomegalovirus exposure and HLA in healthy donors. Here immunoSEQ multiplex PCR was the method, and the copy in TCRdb shows in-frame clones only, minus some. Found here are under 200,000 clones, over 75% of them singletons; the top ten hold roughly 0.5%. Input material: PBMCs. The source is a woman between 45 and 65 years old in good health and CMV-seronegative. Both conserved end residues are part of each CDR3. Rows give clone size only sometimes, using once, few, many, or a class for an expanded clone.

v_gene: TRBV5-1
j_gene: TRBJ2-5
abundance: NA
CDR3aa: CASSLRSPLLYQETQYF

v_gene: TRBV9
j_gene: TRBJ1-1
abundance: NA
CDR3aa: CASSAGGPIAFF

v_gene: TRBV29-1
j_gene: TRBJ1-2
abundance: NA
CDR3aa: CSVSRDYGYTF

v_gene: TRBV19
j_gene: TRBJ2-7
abundance: NA
CDR3aa: CASSGREVAYEQYF

v_gene: TRBV28
j_gene: TRBJ2-1
abundance: NA
CDR3aa: CASSLSQGFKDEQFF

v_gene: TRBV5-1
j_gene: TRBJ2-3
abundance: NA
CDR3aa: CATHPGTITGTQYF

v_gene: TRBV30
j_gene: TRBJ1-1
abundance: NA
CDR3aa: CAWSVWGDTNTEAFF

v_gene: TRBV10-3
j_gene: TRBJ2-3
abundance: NA
CDR3aa: CAISESERESTDTQYF

v_gene: TRBV6-5
j_gene: TRBJ1-2
abundance: NA
CDR3aa: CASSYKTGYPIGYTF

v_gene: TRBV11-2
j_gene: TRBJ2-7
abundance: NA
CDR3aa: CASSLRGGAEQYF

v_gene: TRBV5-6
j_gene: TRBJ2-7
abundance: NA
CDR3aa: CASSLLAQAGYEQYF

v_gene: TRBV15
j_gene: TRBJ1-2
abundance: once
CDR3aa: CATSRGGPSGYTF

v_gene: TRBV7-2
j_gene: TRBJ1-2
abundance: few
CDR3aa: CASSLPRDRRDGYTF

v_gene: TRBV9
j_gene: TRBJ2-7
abundance: NA
CDR3aa: CASSVADSYYEQYF

v_gene: TRBV29-1
j_gene: TRBJ1-2
abundance: NA
CDR3aa: CSARQGYGYTF

v_gene: TRBV5-1
j_gene: TRBJ1-4
abundance: NA
CDR3aa: CASSKDRIATNEKLFF

v_gene: TRBV5-6
j_gene: TRBJ2-2
abundance: once
CDR3aa: CASRLRGLNTGELFF

v_gene: TRBV28
j_gene: TRBJ1-2
abundance: once
CDR3aa: CASSFGGNYGYTF

v_gene: TRBV11-3
j_gene: TRBJ2-1
abundance: NA
CDR3aa: CASSLQGIDEQFF

v_gene: TRBV7-7
j_gene: TRBJ2-5
abundance: NA
CDR3aa: CASSSYPDREETQYF

v_gene: TRBV9
j_gene: TRBJ2-5
abundance: NA
CDR3aa: CASSPTPQGQEETQYF

v_gene: TRBV30
j_gene: TRBJ2-7
abundance: once
CDR3aa: CAWSVLRLASEQYF

v_gene: TRBV27
j_gene: TRBJ2-2
abundance: NA
CDR3aa: CASSWGGGDRNTGELFF

v_gene: TRBV15
j_gene: TRBJ1-4
abundance: NA
CDR3aa: CATSRDWAATNEKLFF

v_gene: TRBV2
j_gene: TRBJ2-5
abundance: NA
CDR3aa: CASRKLAGETQYF

v_gene: TRBV9
j_gene: TRBJ2-1
abundance: NA
CDR3aa: CASSGLAGLYNEQFF

v_gene: TRBV7-3
j_gene: TRBJ2-1
abundance: NA
CDR3aa: CASSQRTSGYTEQFF

v_gene: TRBV7-2
j_gene: TRBJ1-4
abundance: NA
CDR3aa: CASSPSGERNEKLFF

v_gene: TRBV27
j_gene: TRBJ1-4
abundance: NA
CDR3aa: CASSLQGAGEKLFF

v_gene: TRBV7-2
j_gene: TRBJ2-5
abundance: NA
CDR3aa: CASSLASGETQYF

v_gene: TRBV5-1
j_gene: TRBJ2-3
abundance: once
CDR3aa: CASSIRDRGTDTQYF

v_gene: TRBV7-9
j_gene: TRBJ2-7
abundance: once
CDR3aa: CASSLDWREQYF

v_gene: TRBV9
j_gene: TRBJ2-1
abundance: once
CDR3aa: CASSTRQGTSLNEQFF

v_gene: TRBV10-1
j_gene: TRBJ1-3
abundance: few
CDR3aa: CASSEIGVSGNTIYF

v_gene: TRBV29-1
j_gene: TRBJ2-7
abundance: NA
CDR3aa: CSGTGSSYEQYF

v_gene: TRBV5-6
j_gene: TRBJ2-7
abundance: NA
CDR3aa: CASSLYLAGFPFSSYEQYF

v_gene: TRBV10-3
j_gene: TRBJ2-7
abundance: NA
CDR3aa: CAISKETSGRIYEQYF

v_gene: TRBV7-8
j_gene: TRBJ1-1
abundance: once
CDR3aa: CASSLQGRNTEAFF

v_gene: TRBV7-3
j_gene: TRBJ2-3
abundance: few
CDR3aa: CASSLTSLAGGPQYF

v_gene: TRBV6-5
j_gene: TRBJ1-2
abundance: NA
CDR3aa: CASNTGGADYGYTF

v_gene: TRBV5-1
j_gene: TRBJ2-1
abundance: NA
CDR3aa: CASSLVDFYNEQFF

v_gene: TRBV2
j_gene: TRBJ1-1
abundance: NA
CDR3aa: CASRDRVLVNTEAFF

v_gene: TRBV30
j_gene: TRBJ2-7
abundance: NA
CDR3aa: CAWSQTHRTGSHEQYF

v_gene: TRBV6-5
j_gene: TRBJ1-2
abundance: NA
CDR3aa: CASIGTASGYTF

v_gene: TRBV5-6
j_gene: TRBJ1-1
abundance: NA
CDR3aa: CASSPTMNTEAFF

v_gene: TRBV30
j_gene: TRBJ1-1
abundance: few
CDR3aa: CAWIPPTWYQTDEAFF

v_gene: TRBV27
j_gene: TRBJ1-3
abundance: NA
CDR3aa: CASSLVPGAGNTIYF

v_gene: TRBV2
j_gene: TRBJ2-7
abundance: NA
CDR3aa: CASSAIGEGDEQYF

v_gene: TRBV7-9
j_gene: TRBJ2-5
abundance: NA
CDR3aa: CASSLTVQETQYF

v_gene: TRBV15
j_gene: TRBJ1-5
abundance: NA
CDR3aa: CATSLRGGLGQPQHF

v_gene: TRBV10-1
j_gene: TRBJ2-7
abundance: NA
CDR3aa: CASSESLTAYEQYF

v_gene: TRBV28
j_gene: TRBJ1-5
abundance: NA
CDR3aa: CASSYGQKDQPQHF